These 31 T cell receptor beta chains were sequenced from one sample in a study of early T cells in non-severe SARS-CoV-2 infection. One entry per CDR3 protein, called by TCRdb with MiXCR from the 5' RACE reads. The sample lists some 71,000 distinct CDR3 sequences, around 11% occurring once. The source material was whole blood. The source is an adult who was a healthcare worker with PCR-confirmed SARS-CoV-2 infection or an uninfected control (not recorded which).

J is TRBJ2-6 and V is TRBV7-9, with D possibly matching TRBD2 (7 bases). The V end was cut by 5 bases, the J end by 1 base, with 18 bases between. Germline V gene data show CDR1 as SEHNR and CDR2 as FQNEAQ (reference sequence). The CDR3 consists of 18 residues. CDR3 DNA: TGTGCCAGCAGCCGCATGGGGGGGGCGGCTTCTGGGGCCAACGTCCTGACTTTC. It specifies CASSRMGGAASGANVLTF.

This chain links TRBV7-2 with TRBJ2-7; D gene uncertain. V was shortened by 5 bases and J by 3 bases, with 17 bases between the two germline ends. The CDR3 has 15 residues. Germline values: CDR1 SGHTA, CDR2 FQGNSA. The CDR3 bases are TGTGCCAGCAGCCTAGACCCGGATCCGGGCTACGAGCAGTACTTC. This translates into CASSLDPDPGYEQYF.

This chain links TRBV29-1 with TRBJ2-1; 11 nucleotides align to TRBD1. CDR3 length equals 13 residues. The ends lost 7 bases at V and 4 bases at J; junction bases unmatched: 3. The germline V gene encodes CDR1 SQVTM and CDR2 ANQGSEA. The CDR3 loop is CSADRGPYNEQFF. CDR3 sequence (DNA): TGCAGCGCGGACAGGGGGCCGTACAATGAGCAGTTCTTC.

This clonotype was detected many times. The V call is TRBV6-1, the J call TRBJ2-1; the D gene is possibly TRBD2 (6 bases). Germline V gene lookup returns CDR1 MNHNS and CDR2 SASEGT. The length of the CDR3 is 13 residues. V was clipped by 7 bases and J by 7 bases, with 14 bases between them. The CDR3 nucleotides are TGTGCCAGCATCCCTTTGGAGGGGAATGAGCAGTTCTTC. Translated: CASIPLEGNEQFF.

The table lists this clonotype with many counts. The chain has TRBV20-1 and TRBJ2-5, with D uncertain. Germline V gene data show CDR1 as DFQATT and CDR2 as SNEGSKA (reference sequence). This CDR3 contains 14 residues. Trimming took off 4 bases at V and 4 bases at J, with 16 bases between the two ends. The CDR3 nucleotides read TGCAGTGCTAACCCCTGGATAGCCCGAGAGACCCAGTACTTC. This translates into CSANPWIARETQYF.

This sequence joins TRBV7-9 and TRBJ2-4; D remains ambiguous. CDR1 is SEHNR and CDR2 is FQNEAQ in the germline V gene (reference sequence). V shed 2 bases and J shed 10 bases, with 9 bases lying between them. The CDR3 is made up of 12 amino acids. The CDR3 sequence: CASSLNLGIQYF. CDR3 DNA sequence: TGTGCCAGCAGCTTAAACCTGGGGATTCAGTACTTC.

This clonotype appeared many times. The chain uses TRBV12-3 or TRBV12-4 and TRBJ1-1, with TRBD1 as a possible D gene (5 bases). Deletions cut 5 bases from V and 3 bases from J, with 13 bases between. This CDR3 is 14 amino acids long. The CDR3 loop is CASSKTGTYTEAFF. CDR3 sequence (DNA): TGTGCCAGCAGTAAAACCGGGACCTACACTGAAGCTTTCTTT.

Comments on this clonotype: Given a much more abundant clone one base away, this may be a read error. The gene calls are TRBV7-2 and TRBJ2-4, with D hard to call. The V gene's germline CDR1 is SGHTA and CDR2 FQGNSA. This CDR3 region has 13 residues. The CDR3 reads CARSLGQNDIQYF. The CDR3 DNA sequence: TGTGCCAGAAGCTTAGGGCAAAATGACATTCAGTACTTC.

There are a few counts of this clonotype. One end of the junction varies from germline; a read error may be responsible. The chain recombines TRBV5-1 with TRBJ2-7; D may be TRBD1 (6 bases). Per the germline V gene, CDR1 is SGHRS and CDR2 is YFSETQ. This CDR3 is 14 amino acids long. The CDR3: CASRLGAGSYEQYF. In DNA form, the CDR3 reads TGCGCCAGCAGATTGGGGGCAGGTTCCTACGAGCAGTACTTC.

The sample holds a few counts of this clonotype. As DNA, the CDR3 is TGCAGTGCTAGAAGCTCGTCAGGGTCCTACAATGAGCAGTTCTTC. Encoded protein: CSARSSSGSYNEQFF. The genes are TRBV20-1 and TRBJ2-1; tentatively, D is TRBD1 (5 bases). Per germline, CDR1 DFQATT and CDR2 SNEGSKA (reference sequence). CDR3 length: 15 amino acids. V was shortened by 2 bases and J by 1 base, with 12 bases between the two germline ends.

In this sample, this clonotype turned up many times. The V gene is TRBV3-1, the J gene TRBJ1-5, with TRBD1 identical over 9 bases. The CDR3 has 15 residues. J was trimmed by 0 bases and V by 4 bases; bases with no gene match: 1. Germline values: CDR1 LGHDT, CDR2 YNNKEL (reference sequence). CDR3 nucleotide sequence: TGTGCCAGCAGCCGACAGGGGGATAGCAATCAGCCCCAGCATTTT. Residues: CASSRQGDSNQPQHF.

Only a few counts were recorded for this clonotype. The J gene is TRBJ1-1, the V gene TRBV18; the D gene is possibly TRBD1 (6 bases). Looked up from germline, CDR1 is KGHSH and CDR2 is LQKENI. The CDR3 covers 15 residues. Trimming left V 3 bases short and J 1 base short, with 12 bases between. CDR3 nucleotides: TGTGCCAGCTCACCGGCCAGGGGCGAGAACACTGAAGCTTTCTTT. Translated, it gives CASSPARGENTEAFF. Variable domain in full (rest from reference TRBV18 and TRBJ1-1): NAGVMQNPRHLVRRRGQEARLRCSPMKGHSHVYWYRQLPEEGLKFMVYLQKENIIDESGMPKERFSAEFPKEGPSILRIQQVVRGDSAAYFCASSPARGENTEAFFGQGTRLTVV.

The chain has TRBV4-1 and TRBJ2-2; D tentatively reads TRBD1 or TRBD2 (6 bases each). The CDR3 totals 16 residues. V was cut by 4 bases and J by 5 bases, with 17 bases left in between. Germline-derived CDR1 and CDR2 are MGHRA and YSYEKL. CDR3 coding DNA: TGCGCCAGCAGCCTCGTATGGGGGGCAGGTACCGGGGAGCTGTTTTTT. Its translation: CASSLVWGAGTGELFF.

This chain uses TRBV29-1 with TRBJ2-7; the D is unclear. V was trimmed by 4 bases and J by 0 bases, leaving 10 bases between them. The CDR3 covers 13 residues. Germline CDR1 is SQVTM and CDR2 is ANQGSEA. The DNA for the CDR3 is TGCAGCGTTGTATTGGGTAGCTCCTACGAGCAGTACTTC. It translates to CSVVLGSSYEQYF.

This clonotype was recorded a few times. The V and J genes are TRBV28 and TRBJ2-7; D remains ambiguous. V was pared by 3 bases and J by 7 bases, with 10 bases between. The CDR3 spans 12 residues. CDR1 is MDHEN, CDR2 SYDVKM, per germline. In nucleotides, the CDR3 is TGTGCCAGCAGTTTCAGCGACTTGGAGCAGTACTTC. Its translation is CASSFSDLEQYF.

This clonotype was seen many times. In nucleotides, the CDR3 is TGCAGTGCTAGAGTCTCATCGTCGGGTTCACCCCTCCACTTT. The encoded protein is CSARVSSSGSPLHF. The chain couples TRBV20-1 to TRBJ1-6; D gene ambiguous. The V gene lost 1 base and the J gene lost 9 bases, with 13 bases spanning the gap. The CDR3 length is 14 residues. CDR1 DFQATT and CDR2 SNEGSKA come from the germline V gene (reference sequence).

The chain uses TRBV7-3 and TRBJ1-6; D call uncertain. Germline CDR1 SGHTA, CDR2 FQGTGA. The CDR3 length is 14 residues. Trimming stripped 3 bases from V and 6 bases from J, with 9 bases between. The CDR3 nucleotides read TGTGCCAGCAGCTTGGACCGGTTTAATTCACCCCTCCACTTT. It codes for CASSLDRFNSPLHF.

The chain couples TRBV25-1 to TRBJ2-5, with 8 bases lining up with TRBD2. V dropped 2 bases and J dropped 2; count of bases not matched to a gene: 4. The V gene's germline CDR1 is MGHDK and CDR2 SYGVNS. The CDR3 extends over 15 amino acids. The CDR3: CASSEPAGVQETQYF. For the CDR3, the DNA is TGTGCCAGCAGTGAACCAGCGGGGGTGCAAGAGACCCAGTACTTC.

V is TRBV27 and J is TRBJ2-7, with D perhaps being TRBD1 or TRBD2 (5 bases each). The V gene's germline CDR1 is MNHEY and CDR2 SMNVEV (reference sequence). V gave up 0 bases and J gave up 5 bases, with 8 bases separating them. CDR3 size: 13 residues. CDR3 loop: CASSLSGVNEQYF. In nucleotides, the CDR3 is TGTGCCAGCAGTTTATCGGGGGTCAACGAGCAGTACTTC.

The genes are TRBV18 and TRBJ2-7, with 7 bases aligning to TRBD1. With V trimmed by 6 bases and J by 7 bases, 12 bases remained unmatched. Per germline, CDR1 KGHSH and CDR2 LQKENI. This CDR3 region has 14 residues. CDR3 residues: CASSPSAGGEEQYF. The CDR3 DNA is TGTGCCAGCTCCCCAAGTGCAGGGGGTGAGGAGCAGTACTTC. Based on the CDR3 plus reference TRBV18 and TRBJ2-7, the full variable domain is NAGVMQNPRHLVRRRGQEARLRCSPMKGHSHVYWYRQLPEEGLKFMVYLQKENIIDESGMPKERFSAEFPKEGPSILRIQQVVRGDSAAYFCASSPSAGGEEQYFGPGTRLTVT.

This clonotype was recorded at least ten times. CDR3 nucleotides: TGTGCCAGCAGTGATACCGGGACAGGTGACGAGCAGTACTTC. Residues: CASSDTGTGDEQYF. The chain carries TRBV6-5 and TRBJ2-7; 8 nucleotides align to TRBD1. Germline values: CDR1 MNHEY, CDR2 SVGAGI. V lost 5 bases to trimming and J lost 5 bases; unmatched junction nucleotides: 8. The CDR3 length is 14 residues.

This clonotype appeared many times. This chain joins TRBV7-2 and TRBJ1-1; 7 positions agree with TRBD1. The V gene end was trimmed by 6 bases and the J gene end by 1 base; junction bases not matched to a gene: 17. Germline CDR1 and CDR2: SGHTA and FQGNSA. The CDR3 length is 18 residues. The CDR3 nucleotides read TGTGCCAGCAGATCCGGGACAGTGGTACTGGGGGGGAACACTGAAGCTTTCTTT. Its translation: CASRSGTVVLGGNTEAFF.

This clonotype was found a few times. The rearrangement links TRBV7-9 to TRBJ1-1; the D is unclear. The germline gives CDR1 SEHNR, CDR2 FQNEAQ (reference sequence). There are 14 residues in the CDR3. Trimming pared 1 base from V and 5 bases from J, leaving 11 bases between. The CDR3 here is CASSLGHVGTEAFF. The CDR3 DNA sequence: TGTGCCAGCAGCTTAGGCCACGTTGGGACTGAAGCTTTCTTT.

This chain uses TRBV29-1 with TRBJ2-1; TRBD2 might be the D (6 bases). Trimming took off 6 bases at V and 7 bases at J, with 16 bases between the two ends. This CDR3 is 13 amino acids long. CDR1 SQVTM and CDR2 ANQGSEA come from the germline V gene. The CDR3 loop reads CSVGNMAGNEQFF. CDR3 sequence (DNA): TGCAGCGTCGGCAACATGGCGGGAAATGAGCAGTTCTTC.

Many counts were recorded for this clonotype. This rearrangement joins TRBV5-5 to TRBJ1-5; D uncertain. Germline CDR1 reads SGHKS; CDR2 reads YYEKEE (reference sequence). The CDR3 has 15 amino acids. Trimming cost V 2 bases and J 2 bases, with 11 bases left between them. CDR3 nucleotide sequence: TGTGCCAGCAGCTTTTTAGGGCTTGGCAATCAGCCCCAGCATTTT. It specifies CASSFLGLGNQPQHF.

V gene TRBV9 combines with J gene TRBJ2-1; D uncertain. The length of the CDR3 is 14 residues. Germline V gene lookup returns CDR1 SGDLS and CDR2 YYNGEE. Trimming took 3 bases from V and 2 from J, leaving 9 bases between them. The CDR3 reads CASSALGPYNEQFF. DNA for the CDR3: TGTGCCAGCAGCGCCCTAGGACCCTACAATGAGCAGTTCTTC.

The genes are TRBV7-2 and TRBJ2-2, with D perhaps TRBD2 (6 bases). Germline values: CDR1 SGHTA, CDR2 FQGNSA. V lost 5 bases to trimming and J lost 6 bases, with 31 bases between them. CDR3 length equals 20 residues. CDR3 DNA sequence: TGTGCCAGCAGCCTTAGGGCTTTCACGATTTCACCGAGCGGGTCCGGGGAGCTGTTTTTT. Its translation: CASSLRAFTISPSGSGELFF. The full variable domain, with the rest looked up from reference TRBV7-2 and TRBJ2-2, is GAGVSQSPSNKVTEKGKDVELRCDPISGHTALYWYRQSLGQGLEFLIYFQGNSAPDKSGLPSDRFSAERTGGSVSTLTIQRTQQEDSAVYLCASSLRAFTISPSGSGELFFGEGSRLTVL.

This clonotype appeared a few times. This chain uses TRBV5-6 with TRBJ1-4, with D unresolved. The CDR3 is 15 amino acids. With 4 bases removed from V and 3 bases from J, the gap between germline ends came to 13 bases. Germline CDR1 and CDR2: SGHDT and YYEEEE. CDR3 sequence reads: CASSGMGLANEKLFF. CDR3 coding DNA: TGTGCCAGCAGCGGGATGGGGTTAGCTAATGAAAAACTGTTTTTT.

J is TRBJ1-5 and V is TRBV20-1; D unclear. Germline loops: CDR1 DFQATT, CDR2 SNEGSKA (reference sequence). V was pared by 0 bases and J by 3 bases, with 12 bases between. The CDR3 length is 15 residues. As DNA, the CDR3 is TGCAGTGCTAGAGATCCCGCCAGAAACAATCAGCCCCAGCATTTT. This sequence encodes CSARDPARNNQPQHF.

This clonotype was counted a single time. CDR3 nucleotide sequence: TGTGCCAGTAGCATATACAGGGGAAGCACAGATACGCAGTATTTT. It is translated as CASSIYRGSTDTQYF. The V gene is TRBV19, the J gene TRBJ2-3; 7 nucleotides line up with TRBD1. Germline V gives CDR1 LNHDA, CDR2 SQIVND (reference sequence). The J segment lost 0 bases and the V segment lost 6 bases, leaving 6 bases of the junction unmatched. This CDR3 has 15 residues.

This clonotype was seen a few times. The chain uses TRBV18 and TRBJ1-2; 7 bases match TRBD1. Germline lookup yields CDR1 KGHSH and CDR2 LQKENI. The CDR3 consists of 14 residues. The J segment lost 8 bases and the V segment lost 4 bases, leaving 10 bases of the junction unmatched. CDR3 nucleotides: TGTGCCAGCTCACACGTAGACAGGGAAGACGGCTACACCTTC. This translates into CASSHVDREDGYTF.